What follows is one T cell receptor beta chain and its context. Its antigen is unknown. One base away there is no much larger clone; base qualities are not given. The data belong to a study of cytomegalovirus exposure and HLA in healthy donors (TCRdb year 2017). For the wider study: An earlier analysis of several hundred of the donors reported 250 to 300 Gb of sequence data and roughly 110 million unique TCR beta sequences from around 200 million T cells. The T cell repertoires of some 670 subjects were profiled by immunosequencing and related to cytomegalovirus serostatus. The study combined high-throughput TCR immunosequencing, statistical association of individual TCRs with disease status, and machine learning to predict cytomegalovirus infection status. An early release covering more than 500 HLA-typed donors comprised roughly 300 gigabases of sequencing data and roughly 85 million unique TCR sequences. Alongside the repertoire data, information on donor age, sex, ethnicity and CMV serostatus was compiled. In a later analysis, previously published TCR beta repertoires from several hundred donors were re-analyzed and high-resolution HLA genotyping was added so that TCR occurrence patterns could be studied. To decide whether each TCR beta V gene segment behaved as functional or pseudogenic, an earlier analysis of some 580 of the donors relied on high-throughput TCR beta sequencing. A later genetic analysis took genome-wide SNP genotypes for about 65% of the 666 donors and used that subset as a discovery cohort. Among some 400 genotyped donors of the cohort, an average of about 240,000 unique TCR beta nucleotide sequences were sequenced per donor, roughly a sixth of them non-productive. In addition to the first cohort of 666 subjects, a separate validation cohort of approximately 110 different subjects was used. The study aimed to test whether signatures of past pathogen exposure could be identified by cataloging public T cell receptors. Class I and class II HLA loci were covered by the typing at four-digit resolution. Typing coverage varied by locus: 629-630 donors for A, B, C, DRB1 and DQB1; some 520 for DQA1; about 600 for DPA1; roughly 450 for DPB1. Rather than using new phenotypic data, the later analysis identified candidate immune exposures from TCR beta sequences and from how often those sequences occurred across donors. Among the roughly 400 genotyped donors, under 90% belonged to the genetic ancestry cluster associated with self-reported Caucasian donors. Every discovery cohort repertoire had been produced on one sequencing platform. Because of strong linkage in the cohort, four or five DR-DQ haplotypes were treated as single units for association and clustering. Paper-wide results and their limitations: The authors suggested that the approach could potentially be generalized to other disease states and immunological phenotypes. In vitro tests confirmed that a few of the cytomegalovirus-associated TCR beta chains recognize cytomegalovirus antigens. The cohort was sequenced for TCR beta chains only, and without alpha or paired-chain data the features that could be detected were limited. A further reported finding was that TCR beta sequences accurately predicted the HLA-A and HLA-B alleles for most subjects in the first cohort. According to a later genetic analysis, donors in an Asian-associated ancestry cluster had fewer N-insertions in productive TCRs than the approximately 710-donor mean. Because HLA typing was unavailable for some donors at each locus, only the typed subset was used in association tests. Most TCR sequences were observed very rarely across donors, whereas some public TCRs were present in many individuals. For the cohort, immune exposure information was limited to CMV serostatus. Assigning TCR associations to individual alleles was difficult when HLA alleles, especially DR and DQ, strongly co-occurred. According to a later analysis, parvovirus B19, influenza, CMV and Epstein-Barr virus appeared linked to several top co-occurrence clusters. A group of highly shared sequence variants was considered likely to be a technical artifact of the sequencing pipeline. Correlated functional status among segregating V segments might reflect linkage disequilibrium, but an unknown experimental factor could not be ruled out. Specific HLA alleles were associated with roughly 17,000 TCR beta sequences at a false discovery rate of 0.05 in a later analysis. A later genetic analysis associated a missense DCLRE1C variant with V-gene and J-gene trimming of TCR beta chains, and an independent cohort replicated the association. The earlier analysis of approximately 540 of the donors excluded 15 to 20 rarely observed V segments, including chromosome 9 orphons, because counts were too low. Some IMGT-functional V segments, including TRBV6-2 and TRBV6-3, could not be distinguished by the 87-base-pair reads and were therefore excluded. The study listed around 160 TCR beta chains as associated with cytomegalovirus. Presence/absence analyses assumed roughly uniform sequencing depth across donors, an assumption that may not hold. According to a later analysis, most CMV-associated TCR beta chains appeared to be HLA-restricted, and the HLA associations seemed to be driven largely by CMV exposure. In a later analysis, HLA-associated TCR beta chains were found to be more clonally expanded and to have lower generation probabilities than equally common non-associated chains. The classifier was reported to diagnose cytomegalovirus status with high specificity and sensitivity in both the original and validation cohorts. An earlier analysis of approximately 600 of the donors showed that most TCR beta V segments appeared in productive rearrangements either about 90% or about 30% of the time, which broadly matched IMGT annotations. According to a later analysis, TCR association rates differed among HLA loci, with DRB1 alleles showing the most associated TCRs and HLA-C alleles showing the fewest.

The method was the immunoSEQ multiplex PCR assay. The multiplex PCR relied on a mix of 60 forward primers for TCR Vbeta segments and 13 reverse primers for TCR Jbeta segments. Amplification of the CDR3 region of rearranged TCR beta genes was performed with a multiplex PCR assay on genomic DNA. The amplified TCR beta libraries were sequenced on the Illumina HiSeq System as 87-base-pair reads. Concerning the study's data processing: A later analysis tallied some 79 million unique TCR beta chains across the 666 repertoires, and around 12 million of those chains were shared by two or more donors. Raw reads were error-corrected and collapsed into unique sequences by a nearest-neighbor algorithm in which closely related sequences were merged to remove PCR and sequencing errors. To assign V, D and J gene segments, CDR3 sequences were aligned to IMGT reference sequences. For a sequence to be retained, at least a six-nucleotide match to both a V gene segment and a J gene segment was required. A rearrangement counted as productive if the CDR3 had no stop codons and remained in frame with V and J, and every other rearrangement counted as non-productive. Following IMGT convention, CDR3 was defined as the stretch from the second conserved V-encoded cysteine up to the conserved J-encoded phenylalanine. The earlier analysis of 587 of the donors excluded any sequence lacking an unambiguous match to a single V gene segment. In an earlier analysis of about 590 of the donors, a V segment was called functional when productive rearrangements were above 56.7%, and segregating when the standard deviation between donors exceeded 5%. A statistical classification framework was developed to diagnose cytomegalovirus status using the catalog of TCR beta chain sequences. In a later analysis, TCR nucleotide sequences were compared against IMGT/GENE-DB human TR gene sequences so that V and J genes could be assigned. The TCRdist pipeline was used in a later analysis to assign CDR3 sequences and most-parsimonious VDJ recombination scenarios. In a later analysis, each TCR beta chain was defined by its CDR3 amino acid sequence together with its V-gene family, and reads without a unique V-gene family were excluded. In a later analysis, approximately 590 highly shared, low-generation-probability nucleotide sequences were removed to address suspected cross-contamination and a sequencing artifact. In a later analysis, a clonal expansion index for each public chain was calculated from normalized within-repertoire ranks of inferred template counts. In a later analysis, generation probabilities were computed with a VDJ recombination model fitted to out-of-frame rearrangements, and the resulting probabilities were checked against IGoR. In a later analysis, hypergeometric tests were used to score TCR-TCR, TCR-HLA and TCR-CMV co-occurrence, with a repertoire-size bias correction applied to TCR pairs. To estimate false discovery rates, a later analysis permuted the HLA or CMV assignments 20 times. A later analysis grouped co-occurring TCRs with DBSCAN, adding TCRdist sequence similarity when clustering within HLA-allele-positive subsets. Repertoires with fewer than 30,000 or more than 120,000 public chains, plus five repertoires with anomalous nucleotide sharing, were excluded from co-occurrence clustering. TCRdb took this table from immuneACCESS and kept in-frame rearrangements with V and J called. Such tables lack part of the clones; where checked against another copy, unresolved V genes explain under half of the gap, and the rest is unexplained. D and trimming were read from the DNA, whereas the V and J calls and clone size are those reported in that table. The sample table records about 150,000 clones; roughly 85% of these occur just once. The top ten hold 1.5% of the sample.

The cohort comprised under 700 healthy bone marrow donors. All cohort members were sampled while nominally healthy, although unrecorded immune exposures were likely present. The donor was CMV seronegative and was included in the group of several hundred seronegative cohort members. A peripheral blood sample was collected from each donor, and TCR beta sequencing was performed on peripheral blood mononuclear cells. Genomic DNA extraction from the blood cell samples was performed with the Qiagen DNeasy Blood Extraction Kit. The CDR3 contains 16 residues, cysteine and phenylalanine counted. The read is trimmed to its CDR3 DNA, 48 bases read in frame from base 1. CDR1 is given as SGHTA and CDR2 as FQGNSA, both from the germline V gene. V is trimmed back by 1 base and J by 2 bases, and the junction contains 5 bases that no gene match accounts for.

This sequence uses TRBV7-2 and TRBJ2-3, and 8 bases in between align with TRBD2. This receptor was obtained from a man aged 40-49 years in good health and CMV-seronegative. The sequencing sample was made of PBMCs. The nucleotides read TGTGCCAGCAGCTTAGTGCGGGGGGCCTCCACAGATACGCAGTATTTT. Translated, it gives CASSLVRGASTDTQYF. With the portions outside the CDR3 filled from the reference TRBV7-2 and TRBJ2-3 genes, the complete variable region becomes GAGVSQSPSNKVTEKGKDVELRCDPISGHTALYWYRQSLGQGLEFLIYFQGNSAPDKSGLPSDRFSAERTGGSVSTLTIQRTQQEDSAVYLCASSLVRGASTDTQYFGPGTRLTVL.